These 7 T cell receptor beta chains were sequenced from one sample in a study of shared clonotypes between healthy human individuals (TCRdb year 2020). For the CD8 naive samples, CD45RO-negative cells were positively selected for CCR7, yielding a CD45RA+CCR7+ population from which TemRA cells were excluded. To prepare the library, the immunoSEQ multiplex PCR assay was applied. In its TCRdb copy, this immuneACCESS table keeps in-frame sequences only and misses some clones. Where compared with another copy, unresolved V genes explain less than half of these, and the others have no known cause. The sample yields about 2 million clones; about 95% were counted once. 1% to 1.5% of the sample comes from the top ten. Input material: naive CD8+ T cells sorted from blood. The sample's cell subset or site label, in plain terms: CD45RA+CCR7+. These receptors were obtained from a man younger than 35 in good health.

This chain's CDR3 is CASSFSRQAPNEKLFF. CDR3 DNA sequence: TGTGCCAGCAGCTTTTCCAGACAGGCCCCTAATGAAAAACTGTTTTTT. The V call is TRBV11-2, the J call TRBJ1-4; tentatively, D is TRBD1 (6 bases). Germline V lookup: CDR1 SGHAT, CDR2 FQNNGV. V was cut by 3 bases and J by 3 bases, with 14 bases left in between. This CDR3 contains 16 residues. Full variable domain (remainder filled in from reference TRBV11-2 and TRBJ1-4): EAGVAQSPRYKIIEKRQSVAFWCNPISGHATLYWYQQILGQGPKLLIQFQNNGVVDDSQLPKDRFSAERLKGVDSTLKIQPAKLEDSAVYLCASSFSRQAPNEKLFFGSGTQLSVL.

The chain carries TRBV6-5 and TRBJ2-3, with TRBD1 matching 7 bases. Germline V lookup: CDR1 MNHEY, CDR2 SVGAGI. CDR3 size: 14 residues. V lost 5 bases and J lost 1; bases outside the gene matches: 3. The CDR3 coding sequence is TGTGCCAGCAGTGGGGACAGCCGCACAGATACGCAGTATTTT. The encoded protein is CASSGDSRTDTQYF.

CDR3 DNA sequence: TGCGCCAGCAGCCAAGTACCCAGCGGGGAGCTGTTTTTT. Its translation is CASSQVPSGELFF. V and J are TRBV4-1 and TRBJ2-2; D gene ambiguous. CDR1 is MGHRA, CDR2 YSYEKL, per germline. V was trimmed by 1 base and J by 7 bases, leaving 7 bases between them. CDR3 length: 13 amino acids.

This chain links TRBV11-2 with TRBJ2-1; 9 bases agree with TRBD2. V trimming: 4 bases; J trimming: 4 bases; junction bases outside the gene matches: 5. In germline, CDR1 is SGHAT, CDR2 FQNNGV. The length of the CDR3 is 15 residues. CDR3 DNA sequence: TGTGCCAGCAGCTCCCTAGCGGGGAATTACAATGAGCAGTTCTTC. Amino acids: CASSSLAGNYNEQFF.

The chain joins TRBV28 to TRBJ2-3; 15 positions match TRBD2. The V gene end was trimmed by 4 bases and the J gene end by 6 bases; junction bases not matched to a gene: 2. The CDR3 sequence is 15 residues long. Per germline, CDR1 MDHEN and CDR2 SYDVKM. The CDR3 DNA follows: TGTGCCAGCAGTTGGACTAGCGGGGGGGAGGATACGCAGTATTTT. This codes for CASSWTSGGEDTQYF.

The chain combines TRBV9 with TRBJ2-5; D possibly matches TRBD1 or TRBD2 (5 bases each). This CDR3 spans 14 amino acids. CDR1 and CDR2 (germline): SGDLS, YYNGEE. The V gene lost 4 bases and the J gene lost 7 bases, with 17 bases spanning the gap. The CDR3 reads CASSPHAGTGTQYF. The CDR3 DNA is TGTGCCAGCAGCCCCCACGCAGGGACGGGGACCCAGTACTTC. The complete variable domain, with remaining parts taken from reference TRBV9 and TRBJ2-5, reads DSGVTQTPKHLITATGQRVTLRCSPRSGDLSVYWYQQSLDQGLQFLIQYYNGEERAKGNILERFSAQQFPDLHSELNLSSLELGDSALYFCASSPHAGTGTQYFGPGTRLLVL.

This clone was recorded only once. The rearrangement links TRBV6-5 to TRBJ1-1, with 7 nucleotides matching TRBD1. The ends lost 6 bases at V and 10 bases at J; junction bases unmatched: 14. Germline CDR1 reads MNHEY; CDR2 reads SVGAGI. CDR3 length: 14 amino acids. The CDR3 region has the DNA TGTGCCAGCAGCCCCGTGACAGGGCTGAACGGAGCTTTCTTT. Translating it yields CASSPVTGLNGAFF.